Listed here are 28 T cell receptor beta chains from one sample, sequenced in a study of beta chain features in type 1 diabetes. These receptors' antigens are unknown. Study-wide findings and caveats: Moderate but significant shortening of TCRB CDR3s was recorded in all four CD4+ subsets from Type 1 diabetes patients.

cDNA synthesis used the whole RNA isolate, giving expressed TCRB sequences. Assay: immunoSEQ multiplex PCR; the TCRdb copy retains only in-frame clones and omits some. This table holds almost 350,000 clones, approximately 9.9% found once. The specimen was central memory CD4+ T cells from blood. Source of these receptors: a man aged 30 to 39 with type 1 diabetes.

This chain connects TRBV30 to TRBJ1-2; possibly TRBD1 for D (5 bases). Germline V gene data show CDR1 as GTSNPN and CDR2 as SVGIG (reference sequence). The CDR3 consists of 15 residues. V dropped 3 bases and J dropped 5 bases, with 19 bases sitting between them. Here the CDR3 DNA reads TGTGCCTGGAGCTCAAGACAGAGACGGGATTATGGCTACACCTTC. Its translation: CAWSSRQRRDYGYTF.

This chain links TRBV7-2 with TRBJ1-2; weak D call: TRBD1 (6 bases). Between the trimmed V and J ends, which lost 5 bases and 7 bases, there was a span of 20 bases. CDR3 length equals 15 residues. The germline CDR1 and CDR2 sequences are SGHTA and FQGNSA. CDR3 bases: TGTGCCAGCAGCCCCTGGGGGCTGGATTCGGCTGGCTACACCTTC. It is translated as CASSPWGLDSAGYTF.

This chain uses TRBV14 with TRBJ2-5, with 9 bases lining up with TRBD2. The CDR3 runs 15 residues. Germline values: CDR1 SGHDN, CDR2 FVKESK. V trimming: 4 bases; J trimming: 1 base; junction bases outside the gene matches: 4. CDR3 in DNA: TGTGCCAGCAGCCCGACTAGCGGTAGCCAAGAGACCCAGTACTTC. The encoded protein is CASSPTSGSQETQYF.

The rearrangement uses TRBV30 and TRBJ1-2; no reliable D call. The V gene lost 3 bases and the J gene lost 3 bases, with 14 bases spanning the gap. This CDR3 contains 14 residues. Germline loops: CDR1 GTSNPN, CDR2 SVGIG (reference sequence). CDR3 residues: CAWRGSGHHYGYTF. The CDR3 DNA follows: TGTGCCTGGAGAGGGTCAGGCCACCACTATGGCTACACCTTC. The full variable domain, rest sourced from reference TRBV30 and TRBJ1-2, is SQTIHQWPATLVQPVGSPLSLECTVEGTSNPNLYWYRQAAGRGLQLLFYSVGIGQISSEVPQNLSASRPQDRQFILSSKKLLLSDSGFYLCAWRGSGHHYGYTFGSGTRLTVV.

This clone was counted a few times. J is TRBJ1-4 and V is TRBV18, with D unresolved. CDR3 length: 13 amino acids. Germline-derived CDR1 and CDR2 are KGHSH and LQKENI. V was clipped by 5 bases and J by 6 bases, with 10 bases between them. DNA for the CDR3: TGTGCCAGCTCATACGGGATAGATGAAAAACTGTTTTTT. Its protein product is CASSYGIDEKLFF. Full variable domain (rest looked up from reference TRBV18 and TRBJ1-4): NAGVMQNPRHLVRRRGQEARLRCSPMKGHSHVYWYRQLPEEGLKFMVYLQKENIIDESGMPKERFSAEFPKEGPSILRIQQVVRGDSAAYFCASSYGIDEKLFFGSGTQLSVL.

This clone was seen only a few times. The chain recombines TRBV4-3 with TRBJ1-1, with TRBD1 matching 8 bases. Looked up from germline, CDR1 is LGHNA and CDR2 is YSLEER. The CDR3 totals 13 residues. Losses at the gene ends were 6 bases for V and 8 bases for J; bases not matched to a gene: 8. The CDR3 nucleotides read TGCGCCAGCAGTCCAAACAGGGGGAGGGAAGCTTTCTTT. Translation: CASSPNRGREAFF.

This clone has only a few counts. The genes are TRBV29-1 and TRBJ1-2, with TRBD1 identical over 9 bases. This CDR3 spans 11 amino acids. Germline values: CDR1 SQVTM, CDR2 ANQGSEA. V was clipped by 7 bases and J by 8 bases; unmatched bases: 5. The CDR3 sequence: CSGGTGNGYTF. As DNA, the CDR3 is TGCAGCGGGGGGACAGGGAACGGCTACACCTTC.

This clone was detected a few times. The chain carries TRBV4-3 and TRBJ2-4, with 10 bases identical to TRBD1. Germline CDR1 LGHNA, CDR2 YSLEER. J was trimmed by 9 bases and V by 4 bases; bases with no gene match: 6. CDR3 size: 14 residues. The CDR3 loop is CASSPGQGESIQYF. The CDR3 DNA follows: TGCGCCAGCAGCCCCGGACAGGGGGAGAGCATTCAGTACTTC.

To note about this clone: At one of its ends the junction is not consistent with the germline gene, which may arise from a read error. For the CDR3, the DNA is TGTGCCAGCAGTAACTCGGACAGGGCTTACGAGCAGTACTTC. This translates into CASSNSDRAYEQYF. The chain employs TRBV6-6 and TRBJ2-7; TRBD1 agrees at 8 bases. Germline V gene data show CDR1 as MNHNY and CDR2 as SVGAGI (reference sequence). This CDR3 contains 14 residues.

The CDR3 loop reads CASLRGTNEKLFF. The CDR3 nucleotides are TGTGCCAGCTTGAGAGGAACTAATGAAAAACTGTTTTTT. J is TRBJ1-4 and V is TRBV18; D not certain. Germline V gives CDR1 KGHSH, CDR2 LQKENI. The CDR3 has 13 amino acids. Between the trimmed V and J ends, which lost 7 bases and 1 base, there was a span of 7 bases.

About this clone itself: Other nucleotide sequences in the sample specify the same CDR3. V is TRBV15 and J is TRBJ2-7; D is unresolved. Per germline, CDR1 LNHNV and CDR2 YYDKDF (reference sequence). The V and J ends lost 0 bases and 2 bases respectively, with 8 bases between them. The CDR3 is 14 amino acids. CDR3 sequence: CATSRDGVTYEQYF. In DNA form, the CDR3 reads TGTGCCACCAGCAGAGATGGGGTAACCTACGAGCAGTACTTC.

The V and J genes are TRBV9 and TRBJ2-3, with no clear D. The V gene lost 1 base and the J gene lost 3 bases, with 6 bases spanning the gap. CDR1 SGDLS and CDR2 YYNGEE come from the germline V gene. The CDR3 covers 13 residues. The CDR3 here is CASSVWATDTQYF. The CDR3 coding sequence is TGTGCCAGCAGCGTATGGGCGACAGATACGCAGTATTTT.

This clone has just a few counts. One end of the junction fails to match germline, which may point to a read error. The chain has TRBV7-7 and TRBJ2-5; D gene ambiguous. In germline, CDR1 is SSHAT, CDR2 FNYEAQ (reference sequence). This CDR3 contains 14 residues. The CDR3 coding sequence is TGTGCTAGCAGCCCAAGGCTGGTCCAAGAGACCCAGTACTTC. As protein: CASSPRLVQETQYF.

The table lists this clone with a few counts. The CDR3: CASSFREGGRTDTQYF. CDR3 nucleotides: TGTGCCAGCAGCTTTAGAGAGGGGGGCCGAACAGATACGCAGTATTTT. The chain recombines TRBV11-2 with TRBJ2-3; D tentatively reads TRBD1 or TRBD2 (6 bases each). The CDR3 runs to 16 residues. V dropped 3 bases and J dropped 3 bases, with 16 bases sitting between them. Germline loops: CDR1 SGHAT, CDR2 FQNNGV.

As DNA, the CDR3 is TGTGCCAGCAGACAGGGGGCGGGCGGTCAGCCCCAGCATTTT. The encoded protein is CASRQGAGGQPQHF. The chain carries TRBV2 and TRBJ1-5; 9 bases agree with TRBD1. Germline V gene data show CDR1 as SNHLY and CDR2 as FYNNEI. The CDR3 length is 14 residues. The J segment lost 6 bases and the V segment lost 6 bases, leaving 6 bases of the junction unmatched. The full variable domain, completed using reference TRBV2 and TRBJ1-5, is EPEVTQTPSHQVTQMGQEVILRCVPISNHLYFYWYRQILGQKVEFLVSFYNNEISEKSEIFDDQFSVERPDGSNFTLKIRSTKLEDSAMYFCASRQGAGGQPQHFGDGTRLSIL.

V usage is TRBV4-3 and J usage is TRBJ1-2; D may be TRBD1 (6 bases). V was trimmed by 0 bases and J by 4 bases, leaving 9 bases between them. Germline lookup yields CDR1 LGHNA and CDR2 YSLEER. This CDR3 region has 14 residues. This chain's CDR3 is CASSQDTGSYGYTF. The DNA of the CDR3 is TGCGCCAGCAGCCAAGATACAGGGAGCTATGGCTACACCTTC.

This clone was found a few times. This chain uses TRBV11-2 with TRBJ2-1; a weak D match, TRBD1 (6 bases). CDR1 and CDR2 (germline): SGHAT, FQNNGV. The CDR3 is made up of 14 amino acids. Trimming removed 1 base at V and 6 bases at J, with 10 bases between. This CDR3 reads CASSLVGRGNEQFF. CDR3 coding DNA: TGTGCCAGCAGCTTAGTTGGCAGGGGCAATGAGCAGTTCTTC.

This clone occurred many times. V gene TRBV14 combines with J gene TRBJ2-1, with D unclear. The CDR3 runs 13 residues. The germline V gene has CDR1 SGHDN and CDR2 FVKESK. V dropped 4 bases and J dropped 10 bases, with 14 bases sitting between them. CDR3 region: CASSPRTPNEQFF. The CDR3 nucleotides read TGTGCCAGCAGCCCTAGGACCCCAAACGAGCAGTTCTTC.

This rearrangement joins TRBV7-9 to TRBJ1-4; no definite D call. The CDR3 covers 15 residues. Trimming took 0 bases from V and 8 from J, leaving 13 bases between them. Per germline, CDR1 SEHNR and CDR2 FQNEAQ (reference sequence). The chain's CDR3 is CASSLAGRVPEKLFF. The DNA of the CDR3 is TGTGCCAGCAGCTTAGCCGGCAGAGTTCCAGAAAAACTGTTTTTT. The whole variable domain, remainder taken from reference TRBV7-9 and TRBJ1-4, is DTGVSQNPRHKITKRGQNVTFRCDPISEHNRLYWYRQTLGQGPEFLTYFQNEAQLEKSRLLSDRFSAERPKGSFSTLEIQRTEQGDSAMYLCASSLAGRVPEKLFFGSGTQLSVL.

The chain is built from TRBV11-2 and TRBJ2-2; no clear D gene. This CDR3 has 13 residues. The V gene's germline CDR1 is SGHAT and CDR2 FQNNGV. Deletions cut 4 bases from V and 6 bases from J, with 9 bases between. The CDR3 here is CASSSIRAGELFF. The DNA for the CDR3 is TGTGCCAGCAGCTCGATTAGAGCCGGGGAGCTGTTTTTT.

The genes are TRBV27 and TRBJ1-6; unclear D gene. The CDR3 extends over 13 amino acids. V was cut by 5 bases and J by 10 bases, with 12 bases left in between. The germline V gene has CDR1 MNHEY and CDR2 SMNVEV (reference sequence). The CDR3 loop reads CASSPKTGSPLHF. The CDR3 bases are TGTGCCAGCAGTCCAAAAACCGGATCACCCCTCCACTTT.

Only a few counts were recorded for this clone. This chain uses TRBV4-1 with TRBJ2-1, with D perhaps matching TRBD2 (6 bases). Germline CDR1 and CDR2: MGHRA and YSYEKL. V lost 0 bases, J lost 3 bases, and 6 bases lay in between. CDR3 size: 14 residues. The CDR3 bases are TGCGCCAGCAGCCAAGAGGAGGGCTACAATGAGCAGTTCTTC. It is translated as CASSQEEGYNEQFF.

This clone is a singleton in its sample. The chain joins TRBV12-5 to TRBJ1-1, with D tentatively TRBD1 (5 bases). The germline V gene encodes CDR1 LGHNT and CDR2 FRNRAP. Trimming left V 3 bases short and J 5 bases short, with 19 bases between. CDR3 length: 16 amino acids. CDR3 protein: CASGFSAGLMGTEAFF. Here the CDR3 DNA reads TGTGCTAGTGGTTTTTCGGCAGGGTTAATGGGAACTGAAGCTTTCTTT. The variable domain in full, with the rest retrieved from reference TRBV12-5 and TRBJ1-1, is DARVTQTPRHKVTEMGQEVTMRCQPILGHNTVFWYRQTMMQGLELLAYFRNRAPLDDSGMPKDRFSAEMPDATLATLKIQPSEPRDSAVYFCASGFSAGLMGTEAFFGQGTRLTVV.

The rearrangement uses TRBV7-2 and TRBJ1-2; D is undetermined. From germline, CDR1 is SGHTA and CDR2 FQGNSA. CDR3 length equals 15 residues. V lost 6 bases to trimming and J lost 0 bases, with 14 bases between them. The CDR3 DNA follows: TGTGCCAGCAGTCCGACCGCTCCTACTAACTATGGCTACACCTTC. Translation: CASSPTAPTNYGYTF.

J is TRBJ2-3 and V is TRBV7-2, with D maybe TRBD2 (5 bases). Per germline, CDR1 SGHTA and CDR2 FQGNSA. CDR3 length: 13 amino acids. Deletions cut 1 base from V and 6 bases from J, with 8 bases between. CDR3 sequence: CASSLEVADTQYF. In DNA, the CDR3 is TGTGCCAGCAGCTTAGAGGTAGCGGATACGCAGTATTTT.

This clone was recorded a few times. V gene TRBV19 combines with J gene TRBJ2-1; 12 bases line up with TRBD1. V was clipped by 4 bases and J by 7 bases; unmatched bases: 8. The CDR3 spans 16 residues. The germline gives CDR1 LNHDA, CDR2 SQIVND (reference sequence). CDR3 sequence (DNA): TGTGCCAGTAGTACCGAGGGACAGGGGGCTCGGAATGAGCAGTTCTTC. Residues: CASSTEGQGARNEQFF.

This clone was counted a few times. V is TRBV4-1 and J is TRBJ1-6, with D tentatively TRBD1 (6 bases). The CDR3 sequence is 17 residues long. The V and J ends lost 4 bases and 8 bases respectively, with 21 bases between them. Germline CDR1 and CDR2: MGHRA and YSYEKL. CDR3 region: CASSRDKRGRWDSPLHF. Written as DNA, the CDR3 is TGCGCCAGCAGCCGAGATAAACGGGGGCGGTGGGATTCACCCCTCCACTTT.

This clone was recorded a few times. The V and J genes are TRBV10-3 and TRBJ2-1; D is perhaps TRBD2 (5 bases). The germline V and J ends were trimmed by 4 bases and 7 bases, with 14 bases remaining between them. The CDR3 contains 14 residues. CDR1 is ENHRY and CDR2 is SYGVKD in the germline V gene. Here the CDR3 DNA reads TGTGCCATCAGTGGAGGGTCGTATGAGAATGAGCAGTTCTTC. It encodes CAISGGSYENEQFF.